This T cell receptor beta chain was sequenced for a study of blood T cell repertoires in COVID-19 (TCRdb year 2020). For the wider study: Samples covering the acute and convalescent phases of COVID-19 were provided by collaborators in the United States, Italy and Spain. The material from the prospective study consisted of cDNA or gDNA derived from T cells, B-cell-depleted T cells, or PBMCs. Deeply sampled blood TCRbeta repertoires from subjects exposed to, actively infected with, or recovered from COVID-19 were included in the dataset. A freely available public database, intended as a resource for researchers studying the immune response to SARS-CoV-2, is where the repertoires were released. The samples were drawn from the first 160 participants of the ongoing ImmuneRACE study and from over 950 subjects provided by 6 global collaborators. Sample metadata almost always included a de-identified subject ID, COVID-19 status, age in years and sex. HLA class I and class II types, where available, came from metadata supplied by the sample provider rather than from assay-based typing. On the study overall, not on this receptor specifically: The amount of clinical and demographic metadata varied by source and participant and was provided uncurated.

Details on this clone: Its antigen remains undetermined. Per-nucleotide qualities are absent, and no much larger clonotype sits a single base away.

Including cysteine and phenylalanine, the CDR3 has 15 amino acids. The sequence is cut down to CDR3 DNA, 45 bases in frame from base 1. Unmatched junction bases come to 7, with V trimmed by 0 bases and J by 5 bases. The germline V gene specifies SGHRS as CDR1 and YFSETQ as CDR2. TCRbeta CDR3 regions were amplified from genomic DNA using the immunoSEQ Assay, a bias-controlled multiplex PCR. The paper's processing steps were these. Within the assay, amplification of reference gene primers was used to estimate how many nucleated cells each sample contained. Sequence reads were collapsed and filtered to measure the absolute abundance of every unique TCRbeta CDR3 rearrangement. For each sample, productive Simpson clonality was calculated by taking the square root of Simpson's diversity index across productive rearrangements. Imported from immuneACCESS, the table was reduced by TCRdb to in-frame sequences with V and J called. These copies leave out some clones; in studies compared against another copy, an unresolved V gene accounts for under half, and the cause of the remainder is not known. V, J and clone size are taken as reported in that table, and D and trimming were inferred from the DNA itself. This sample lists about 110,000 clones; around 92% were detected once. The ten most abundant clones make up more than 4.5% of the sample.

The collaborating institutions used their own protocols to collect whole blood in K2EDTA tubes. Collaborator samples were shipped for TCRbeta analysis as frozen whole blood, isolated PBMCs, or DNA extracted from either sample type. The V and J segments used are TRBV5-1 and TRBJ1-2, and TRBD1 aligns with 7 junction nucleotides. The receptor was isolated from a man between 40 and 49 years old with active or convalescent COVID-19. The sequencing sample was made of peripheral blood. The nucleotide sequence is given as TGCGCCAGCAGCTTGGAGACAGGGTCGAAGTATGGCTACACCTTC. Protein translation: CASSLETGSKYGYTF.